A selection of T cell receptor beta chains follows, all from one sample in a study of T cells in Graves' hyperthyroidism and ophthalmopathy. TCRdb reprocessed the multiplex PCR reads via MiXCR and lists one record per CDR3 protein. The profile shows 500,000 to 650,000 distinct CDR3 sequences, 35% to 50% of them singletons. Sequences were obtained from peripheral blood or thyroid tissue (not recorded which). All receptors come from an adult woman with Graves' disease, either hyperthyroidism or ophthalmopathy (not recorded which). The CDR3 runs from the conserved cysteine through the conserved F or W. A D gene is named only where the DNA matches it firmly. Only some rows state a clone size, as once, few, many or a class for expanded clones.

D gene,clone size,V gene,J gene,CDR3 protein,CDR3 DNA
NA,many,TRBV6-5,TRBJ1-5,CASSYSWGEDQPQHF,TGTGCCAGCAGTTACTCTTGGGGGGAGGATCAGCCCCAGCATTTT
NA,once,TRBV25-1,TRBJ2-6,CASSGLRANVLTF,TGTGCCAGCAGCGGCTTGAGGGCCAACGTCCTGACTTTC
NA,few,TRBV7-9,TRBJ1-3,CASSLAELWLNTIYF,TGTGCCAGCAGCTTAGCGGAGTTGTGGCTAAACACCATATATTTT
TRBD1,NA,TRBV7-9,TRBJ2-7,CASSPPGGHEQYF,TGTGCCAGCAGCCCCCCAGGGGGCCACGAGCAGTACTTC
TRBD1,NA,TRBV7-2,TRBJ1-1,CASSFARPGGLNTEAFF,TGTGCCAGCAGCTTTGCCCGACCAGGGGGACTGAACACTGAAGCTTTCTTT
TRBD1,few,TRBV2,TRBJ1-5,CASTLTGYQPQHF,TGTGCCAGTACCTTGACAGGGTATCAGCCCCAGCATTTT
NA,few,TRBV14,TRBJ2-5,CASSPRGQETQYF,TGTGCCAGCAGCCCCCGTGGGCAAGAGACCCAGTACTTC
NA,many,TRBV20-1,TRBJ1-1,CSASQVSEAFF,TGCAGTGCTAGTCAAGTCAGTGAAGCTTTCTTT
NA,NA,TRBV2,TRBJ2-7,CASGPSGLTYEQYF,TGTGCCAGCGGACCTTCGGGACTGACTTACGAGCAGTACTTC
NA,many,TRBV6-9,TRBJ2-7,CASTSEGTYEQYF,TGTGCCAGCACCTCAGAGGGAACCTACGAGCAGTACTTC
NA,NA,TRBV7-2,TRBJ1-2,CASSLVVSGSYGYTF,TGTGCCAGCAGCTTAGTCGTATCTGGGTCCTATGGCTACACCTTC
TRBD1,NA,TRBV20-1,TRBJ1-5,CSANQGGETQHF,TGCAGTGCAAATCAGGGGGGAGAGACCCAGCATTTT
NA,many,TRBV11-3,TRBJ1-1,CASSFEGQNTEAFF,TGTGCCAGCAGCTTTGAGGGGCAGAACACTGAAGCTTTCTTT
TRBD2,many,TRBV7-9,TRBJ2-7,CASSLALAGASEQYF,TGTGCCAGCAGCTTAGCACTAGCGGGAGCTTCCGAGCAGTACTTC
TRBD2,many,TRBV11-2,TRBJ2-7,CASSSIAGAYEQYF,TGTGCCAGCAGCTCCATAGCGGGGGCCTACGAGCAGTACTTC
NA,NA,TRBV12-3/TRBV12-4,TRBJ1-2,CASSRGISAGYTF,TGTGCCAGCAGTCGTGGGATTTCGGCTGGCTACACCTTC
TRBD2,few,TRBV6-2/TRBV6-3,TRBJ2-7,CASSSGRPSYEQYF,TGTGCCAGCTCTTCCGGGAGGCCCTCCTACGAGCAGTACTTC
TRBD2,NA,TRBV29-1,TRBJ2-7,CSVFSGGNSYEQYF,TGCAGCGTTTTTAGCGGGGGCAACTCCTACGAGCAGTACTTC
NA,NA,TRBV15,TRBJ2-5,CATSREETQYF,TGTGCCACCAGCAGAGAGGAGACCCAGTACTTC
TRBD1,NA,TRBV15,TRBJ2-6,CATSIRRQGVSGANVLTF,TGTGCCACCAGCATTAGGAGGCAGGGGGTATCTGGGGCCAACGTCCTGACTTTC